This T cell receptor beta chain originates from a study of a mutant IDH1 vaccine in newly diagnosed glioma. Background on the study: Prior therapy was radiotherapy, temozolomide, or both; most received both.

Germline loops: CDR1 MNHEY, CDR2 SMNVEV (reference sequence). With 4 bases removed from V and 0 bases from J, the gap between germline ends came to 10 bases. The CDR3 runs to 15 residues. General study results and limits: Patients showed vaccine-induced immune responses at a rate of approximately 95%.

Time point meaning: week 35, safety follow-up. Vaccinated patients received 300 ug of mutant IDH1 20-mer peptide per dose, with topical imiquimod. Measured with immunoSEQ multiplex PCR; TCRdb has only the in-frame clones, and not every one. The sample lists approximately 30,000 clones; roughly four fifths were seen once. Points on this clone: Its antigen is unidentified.

The sequence derives from a man aged 45-65 years with glioma. Specimen: PBMCs, collected from a glioma patient whose treatment included an IDH1 peptide vaccine. V usage is TRBV27 and J usage is TRBJ1-3; the D gene is possibly TRBD1 (5 bases). The CDR3 DNA is TGTGCCAGCAGTTCGGAGACAGTCTCTGGAAACACCATATATTTT. Translation: CASSSETVSGNTIYF.